Below are 20 T cell receptor beta chains sequenced from a single sample in a study of response to subunit inactivated influenza vaccine. In TCRdb, the RT-PCR reads were re-called with MiXCR into one record per CDR3 protein. In the table there are about 520,000 distinct CDR3 sequences, roughly 23% of which are singletons. Sample: CD4+ T cells sorted from PBMCs, taken 5 days after vaccination. Receptors were obtained from a man aged 45-65 years who received an inactivated influenza vaccine.

This clonotype turned up a few times. The chain couples TRBV10-3 to TRBJ2-5; 7 bases fit TRBD2. The trim removed 0 bases at V and 1 base at J, leaving 8 bases unmatched. Germline V gene sequence: CDR1 ENHRY, CDR2 SYGVKD. This CDR3 is built from 17 residues. The CDR3 loop is CAISESGAGVAQETQYF. CDR3 DNA: TGTGCCATCAGTGAGTCTGGGGCGGGAGTCGCCCAAGAGACCCAGTACTTC.

This clonotype was seen only a few times. The J gene is TRBJ2-3, the V gene TRBV5-6; D uncertain. Trimming cost V 6 bases and J 3 bases, with 14 bases left between them. Germline V lookup: CDR1 SGHDT, CDR2 YYEEEE. This CDR3 is 14 amino acids long. DNA of the CDR3: TGTGCCAGCAAGGACGGCCTGGGGACAGATACGCAGTATTTT. Protein: CASKDGLGTDTQYF. Looking up the rest from reference TRBV5-6 and TRBJ2-3 gives the full variable domain: DAGVTQSPTHLIKTRGQQVTLRCSPKSGHDTVSWYQQALGQGPQFIFQYYEEEERQRGNFPDRFSGHQFPNYSSELNVNALLLGDSALYLCASKDGLGTDTQYFGPGTRLTVL.

This clonotype occurred a few times. This rearrangement joins TRBV6-5 to TRBJ1-1; a possible D gene is TRBD1 (5 bases). The V and J ends lost 2 bases and 5 bases respectively, with 12 bases between them. The germline CDR1 and CDR2 sequences are MNHEY and SVGAGI. The CDR3 has 14 residues. CDR3 coding DNA: TGTGCCAGCAGTTACCGAAAGGGGCATACTGAAGCTTTCTTT. Translation: CASSYRKGHTEAFF.

The genes are TRBV5-1 and TRBJ2-7; D possibly corresponds to TRBD1 (6 bases). V lost 1 base and J lost 4, with 9 bases in between. The CDR3 spans 13 residues. The V gene's germline CDR1 is SGHRS and CDR2 YFSETQ. The CDR3 DNA follows: TGCGCCAGCAGCTTGACACAGGGTTACGAGCAGTACTTC. This gives the protein CASSLTQGYEQYF.

The table lists this clonotype with a few counts. The chain links TRBV29-1 to TRBJ2-1; 12 bases line up with TRBD2. CDR3 size: 20 residues. V lost 3 bases, J lost 9 bases, and 24 bases stayed unmatched. Germline loops: CDR1 SQVTM, CDR2 ANQGSEA. The CDR3 DNA sequence: TGCAGCGTTGAGCTCAGCAGGGCTAGCGGGAGGGCGACGAGTGACGGTGAGCAGTTCTTC. It codes for CSVELSRASGRATSDGEQFF.

This chain links TRBV6-4 with TRBJ2-7; the D call may be TRBD1 or TRBD2 (5 bases each). V was shortened by 4 bases and J by 7 bases, with 29 bases between the two germline ends. Germline V gene data show CDR1 as MRHNA and CDR2 as SNTAGT. This CDR3 spans 18 amino acids. The CDR3 region is CASSALRDGTSPYVEQYF. The DNA of the CDR3 is TGTGCCAGCAGTGCCCTCAGGGACGGAACTTCACCCTACGTTGAGCAGTACTTC.

The V gene is TRBV20-1, the J gene TRBJ2-2, with D maybe TRBD1 (5 bases). The germline gives CDR1 DFQATT, CDR2 SNEGSKA (reference sequence). The CDR3 runs to 13 residues. V was clipped by 7 bases and J by 6 bases, with 15 bases between them. The CDR3 nucleotides are TGCAGTGGCACCCAGGGTTTCCCCGGGGAGCTGTTTTTT. This codes for CSGTQGFPGELFF.

Only a few counts were recorded for this clonotype. The chain has TRBV7-8 and TRBJ2-3; 12 bases are shared with TRBD2. The CDR3 spans 18 residues. CDR1 is SGHVS and CDR2 is FQNEAQ in the germline V gene. The V gene end was trimmed by 2 bases and the J gene end by 4 bases; junction bases not matched to a gene: 10. For the CDR3, the DNA is TGTGCCAGCAGCTTAATAGAACTAGCGGGGGGTTTCCCAGATACGCAGTATTTT. Its protein product is CASSLIELAGGFPDTQYF.

In this sample, this clonotype turned up many times. This chain connects TRBV29-1 to TRBJ1-5; D is uncertain. The CDR3 has 13 amino acids. V was cut by 4 bases and J by 5 bases, with 12 bases left in between. Germline V CDR1 and CDR2: SQVTM, ANQGSEA. CDR3 DNA sequence: TGCAGCGTTGGGTATGGAGCCGATCAGCCCCAGCATTTT. It specifies CSVGYGADQPQHF.

The genes are TRBV7-2 and TRBJ2-2; tentatively, D is TRBD1 (6 bases). Per germline, CDR1 SGHTA and CDR2 FQGNSA. V lost 3 bases and J 4 bases, leaving 12 bases between the germline ends. The CDR3 spans 15 residues. In DNA form, the CDR3 reads TGTGCCAGCAGCTTCAGGGGTGTTGGCACCGGGGAGCTGTTTTTT. It specifies CASSFRGVGTGELFF.

The chain is built from TRBV7-2 and TRBJ2-3, with D possibly matching TRBD2 (6 bases). V lost 5 bases and J 2 bases, leaving 20 bases between the germline ends. CDR3 length equals 17 residues. Germline lookup yields CDR1 SGHTA and CDR2 FQGNSA. CDR3 region: CASSGRWRVKNTDTQYF. In DNA, the CDR3 is TGTGCCAGCAGCGGACGGTGGAGGGTGAAAAACACAGATACGCAGTATTTT.

The chain couples TRBV14 to TRBJ1-1, with 7 bases that match TRBD1. J gave up 2 bases and V 0 bases, and 6 bases lay outside the gene matches. The CDR3 loop spans 16 amino acids. Germline V lookup: CDR1 SGHDN, CDR2 FVKESK. The CDR3 here is CASSQDSGQRNTEAFF. The CDR3 nucleotides are TGTGCCAGCAGCCAAGACTCGGGACAGCGAAACACTGAAGCTTTCTTT.

The chain recombines TRBV12-3 or TRBV12-4 with TRBJ2-3; 7 nucleotides agree with TRBD2. Trimming removed 3 bases from V and 2 bases from J; junction bases left unmatched: 8. The CDR3 has 16 residues. This chain's CDR3 is CASSLGGSGLTDTQYF. For the CDR3, the DNA is TGTGCCAGCAGTTTGGGTGGTAGCGGGCTCACAGATACGCAGTATTTT.

This clonotype was seen more than once but under ten times. This CDR3 is CASRIPGANVLTF. CDR3 DNA sequence: TGTGCCAGTAGGATTCCTGGGGCCAACGTCCTGACTTTC. The chain is built from TRBV6-1 and TRBJ2-6; no clear D gene. Germline CDR1 reads MNHNS; CDR2 reads SASEGT. With 9 bases removed from V and 2 bases from J, the gap between germline ends came to 8 bases. This CDR3 is built from 13 residues.

The chain joins TRBV20-1 to TRBJ1-5, with TRBD1 identical over 8 bases. CDR1 is DFQATT and CDR2 is SNEGSKA in the germline V gene (reference sequence). The CDR3 has 14 amino acids. V gave up 1 base and J gave up 4 bases; unmatched junction bases: 3. This CDR3 is CSARVDRGNQPQHF. CDR3 coding DNA: TGCAGTGCTAGAGTCGACAGGGGAAATCAGCCCCAGCATTTT.

This clonotype was detected a few times. The chain recombines TRBV12-3 or TRBV12-4 with TRBJ2-3, with 12 bases lining up with TRBD2. CDR3 size: 14 residues. Trimming removed 3 bases from V and 9 bases from J; junction bases left unmatched: 4. The DNA for the CDR3 is TGTGCCAGCAGTTTCGGACTAGCGGGAAGCACGCAGTATTTT. Its protein product is CASSFGLAGSTQYF.

J is TRBJ2-1 and V is TRBV24-1, with a possible D match to TRBD1 (6 bases). Trimming removed 3 bases at V and 5 bases at J, with 10 bases between. CDR3 length equals 14 residues. CDR1 and CDR2 from the germline V gene are KGHDR and SFDVKD. CDR3 region: CATSDHRDNNEQFF. For the CDR3, the DNA is TGTGCCACCAGTGATCACCGGGACAACAATGAGCAGTTCTTC.

The chain links TRBV6-5 to TRBJ2-4; tentatively, D is TRBD1 (5 bases). CDR1 is MNHEY and CDR2 is SVGAGI in the germline V gene. V lost 2 bases and J 1 base, leaving 12 bases between the germline ends. This CDR3 contains 16 residues. CDR3 sequence: CASSYPGQSAKNIQYF. The CDR3 bases are TGTGCCAGCAGTTACCCAGGGCAGTCGGCCAAAAACATTCAGTACTTC.

The chain combines TRBV20-1 with TRBJ2-7; D is undetermined. The CDR3 spans 14 residues. The germline gives CDR1 DFQATT, CDR2 SNEGSKA (reference sequence). V was pared by 3 bases and J by 3 bases, with 15 bases between. Here the CDR3 reads CSARPRLGFYEQYF. CDR3 coding DNA: TGCAGTGCTAGGCCGCGACTTGGATTCTACGAGCAGTACTTC.

This chain links TRBV3-1 with TRBJ2-5, with 10 nucleotides matching TRBD2. V was clipped by 5 bases and J by 3 bases; unmatched bases: 6. The CDR3 has 15 amino acids. Looked up from germline, CDR1 is LGHDT and CDR2 is YNNKEL (reference sequence). CDR3 loop: CASSSAGGVKETQYF. CDR3 in DNA: TGTGCCAGCAGCTCAGCGGGGGGGGTAAAAGAGACCCAGTACTTC.